What follows is one T cell receptor (beta chain) and its context. The CDR3 contains 12 residues. V lost 4 bases and J 3 bases, leaving 6 bases between the germline ends. CDR1 is SGHNT and CDR2 is YYREEE in the germline V gene (reference sequence). Cohorts were based on clinical histories the participants reported. All recovered Cohort 3 donors got two negative PCRs, got clearance, or saw symptom resolution. Per the original methods: How many nucleated cells were present was estimated from reference gene primer amplification. Produced via immunoSEQ multiplex PCR; TCRdb's table is partial and in-frame only. Clone size and V and J calls were adopted from that table, with D and trimming inferred from the DNA. Here the sample spans roughly 250,000 clones, about 82% being singletons. The sample belongs to a study of blood T cell repertoires in COVID-19. Study background: COVID-19 samples from acute and convalescent phases originated in the United States, Italy and Spain.

The specimen was PBMCs or T cells enriched from blood (not recorded which). This TCR came from a woman aged 50 to 65 who had recovered from COVID-19. The V gene is TRBV5-4, the J gene TRBJ2-3; TRBD2 might be the D (5 bases). CDR3: CASSRGTDTQYF. In nucleotides, the CDR3 is TGTGCCAGCAGCCGAGGGACAGATACGCAGTATTTT.